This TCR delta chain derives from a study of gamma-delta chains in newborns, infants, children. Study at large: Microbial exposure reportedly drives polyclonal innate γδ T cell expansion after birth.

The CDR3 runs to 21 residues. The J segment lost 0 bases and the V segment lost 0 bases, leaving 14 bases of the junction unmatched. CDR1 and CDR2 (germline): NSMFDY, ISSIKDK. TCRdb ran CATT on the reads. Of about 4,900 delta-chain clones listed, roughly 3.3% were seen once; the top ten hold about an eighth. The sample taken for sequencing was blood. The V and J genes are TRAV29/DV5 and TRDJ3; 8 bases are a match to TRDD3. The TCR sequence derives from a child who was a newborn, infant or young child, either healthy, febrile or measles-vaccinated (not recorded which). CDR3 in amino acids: CAASARGWGIWRSWDTRQMFF. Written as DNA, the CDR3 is TGTGCAGCAAGCGCGCGGGGATGGGGGATTTGGCGCTCCTGGGACACCCGACAGATGTTTTTC. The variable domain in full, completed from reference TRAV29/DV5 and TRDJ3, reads DQQVKQNSPSLSVQEGRISILNCDYTNSMFDYFLWYKKYPAEGPTFLISISSIKDKNEDGRFTVFLNKSAKHLSLHIVPSQPGDSAVYFCAASARGWGIWRSWDTRQMFFGTGIKLFVEP.